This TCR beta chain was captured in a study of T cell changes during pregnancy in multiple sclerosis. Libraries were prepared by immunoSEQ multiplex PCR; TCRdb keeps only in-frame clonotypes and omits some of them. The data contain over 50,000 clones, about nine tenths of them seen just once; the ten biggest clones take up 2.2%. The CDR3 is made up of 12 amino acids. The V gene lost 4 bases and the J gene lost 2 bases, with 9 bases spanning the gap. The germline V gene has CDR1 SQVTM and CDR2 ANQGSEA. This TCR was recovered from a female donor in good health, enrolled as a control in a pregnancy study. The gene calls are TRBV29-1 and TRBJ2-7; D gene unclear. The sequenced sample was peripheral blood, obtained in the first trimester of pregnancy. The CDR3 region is CSVADNPYEQYF. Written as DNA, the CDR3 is TGCAGCGTTGCCGACAATCCCTACGAGCAGTACTTC.